This TCR beta chain was obtained from a study of blood T cell repertoires in COVID-19. Study details: COVID-19 samples, acute and convalescent, were from the United States, Italy and Spain. T cells, B-cell-depleted T cells, or PBMCs supplied cDNA or gDNA.

The germline V gene encodes CDR1 SGHKS and CDR2 YYEKEE (reference sequence). The CDR3 loop spans 13 amino acids. V was trimmed by 1 base and J by 5 bases, leaving 9 bases between them. Source study methods: Quantification of nucleated cells was approximated via reference gene primer amplification. This table comes from immunoSEQ multiplex PCR, and its TCRdb copy is limited to in-frame clones, with some not included. That table furnishes V, J and clone size, whereas the DNA furnished D and trimming. The table lists some 670,000 clones, about nine tenths of them singletons. The receptor was isolated from a young woman with acute or convalescent COVID-19. Material: peripheral blood. This chain joins TRBV5-5 and TRBJ1-2; D remains ambiguous. CDR3 region: CASSLQISYGYTF. CDR3 nucleotide sequence: TGTGCCAGCAGCTTGCAGATTTCGTATGGCTACACCTTC.